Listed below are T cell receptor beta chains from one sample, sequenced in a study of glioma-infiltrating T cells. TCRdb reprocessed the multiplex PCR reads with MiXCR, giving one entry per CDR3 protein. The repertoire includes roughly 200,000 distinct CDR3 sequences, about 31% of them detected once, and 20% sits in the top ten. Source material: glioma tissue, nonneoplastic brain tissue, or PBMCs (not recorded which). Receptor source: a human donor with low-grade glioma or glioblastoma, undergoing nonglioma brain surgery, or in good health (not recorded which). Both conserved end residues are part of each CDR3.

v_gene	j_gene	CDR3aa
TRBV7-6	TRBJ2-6	CASSQGVRANVLTF
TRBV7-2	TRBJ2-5	CASSLVSHGRETQYF
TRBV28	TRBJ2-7	CASSLFQTGEQYF
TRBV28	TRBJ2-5	CASTLRRGGVETQYF
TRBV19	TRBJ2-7	CASSINRGYDEQYF
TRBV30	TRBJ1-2	CAWSVGQGAYGYTF
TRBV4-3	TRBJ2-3	CASSQEVFTDTQYF
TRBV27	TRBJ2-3	CASSKLQTDTQYF
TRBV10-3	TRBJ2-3	CAISGVTDTQYF
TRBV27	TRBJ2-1	CASSLSRGSYNEKFF
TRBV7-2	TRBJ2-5	CASSLGSSGSVETQYF
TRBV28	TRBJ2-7	CASSLGLAGEYEQYF
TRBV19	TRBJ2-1	CASSIGTRSFNEQFF
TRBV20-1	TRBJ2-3	CSARGKGGMLADTQYF
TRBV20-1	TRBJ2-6	CSARDEGDSGANVLTF
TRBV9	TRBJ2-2	CASSVYQNTGQLFF
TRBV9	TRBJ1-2	CASSAREQSGYTF
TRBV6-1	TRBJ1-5	CASSPSILGYQTQHF
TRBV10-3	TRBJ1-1	CAITGAGSYTEAFF
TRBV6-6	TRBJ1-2	CASIPQRGYSYGYTF
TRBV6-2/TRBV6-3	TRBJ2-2	CASSYFWLTGELFF
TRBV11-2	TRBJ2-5	CASSFSRASGIKTQYF
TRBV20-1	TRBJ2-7	CSARPSPGGYEQYF
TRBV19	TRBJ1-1	CASMKGPTEAFF
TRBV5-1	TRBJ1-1	CASSLGRDREAFF
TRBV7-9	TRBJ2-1	CASSVTRMRPNEQFF
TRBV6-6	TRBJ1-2	CTSSYLPDNYGYTF